The T cell receptor (beta chain) described here comes from a study of OX40 agonist ivuxolimab in advanced cancers. Trimming took off 1 base at V and 10 bases at J, with 11 bases between the two ends. Germline values: CDR1 SSHAT, CDR2 FNYEAQ (reference sequence). CDR3 size: 13 residues. Here immunoSEQ multiplex PCR was the method, and the copy in TCRdb shows in-frame clones only, minus some. This sample has 20,000 to 30,000 clones, with 85% to 90% found just once. The sequencing here drew on CD4+ or CD8+ T cells sorted from blood, taken in a trial of the OX40 agonist ivuxolimab. The chain employs TRBV7-7 and TRBJ2-1; tentative D call: TRBD2 (6 bases). The receptor was derived from an adult with an advanced solid tumor such as melanoma, head and neck, liver or kidney cancer. CDR3 nucleotide sequence: TGTGCCAGCAGCTTAGGCGGGGCAAGGGAGCAGTTCTTC. This sequence encodes CASSLGGAREQFF.